This T cell receptor (beta chain) was identified during a study of T cell responses to AZD1222 COVID-19 vaccine listed by TCRdb under 2021. General notes on the study: AZD1222 recipients whose second dose came at about 4 weeks and those whose second dose came at about 12 weeks were combined into one group, since spike-specific TCR depth and breadth did not differ between the two schedules. A total of around 240 trial participants underwent TCR sequencing, of whom roughly 210 had received two doses of AZD1222 and around 25 had received two doses of the MenACWY control vaccine. Trial participants were enrolled by age into subgroups of 18-55, 56-69 and 70-plus years, and approximately 150, 30 and 60 TCR-sequenced participants, respectively, were included in these subgroups.

The CDR3 sequence holds 16 residues, the cysteine and phenylalanine included. Of the read, only the CDR3 DNA is kept; its 48 bases are in frame from base 1. From the germline V gene (reference sequence), CDR1 is LNHDA and CDR2 is SQIVND. Here V drops 8 bases and J drops 1 base, and the junction holds 6 bases not matched to any gene. The CDR3 regions of human TCRbeta chains were analyzed by immunosequencing. The authors processed their data as follows. Repertoire TCRs were matched against a reference library of SARS-CoV-2-specific TCRs generated with the MIRA antigen-specificity platform. Breadth was defined as the fraction of unique TCRs that were SARS-CoV-2-associated, and depth was defined as the fraction of total T cells that were SARS-CoV-2-associated. Each spike-specific TCR was assigned to its reactive spike region and to a CD4 or CD8 class using the MIRA data. Log10-transformed breadth and depth values were compared by one-way ANOVA with Sidak's multiple comparisons tests. Here the immuneACCESS table is served through TCRdb, limited to in-frame sequences with V and J called. Missing clones are a known gap in these copies; in checked studies unresolved V genes cover under half, and the rest lacks a known reason. V, J and clone size reflect that table, while D and trimming were determined from the DNA. In all, the sample holds some 150,000 clones, and around 90% of those were seen once. The ten largest clones represent 1.5% to 2% of the sample.

What the time point label conveys for this sample: baseline before first vaccination. The vaccinee samples were drawn from two UK trials, COV001 and COV002, one of which was a single-blind randomized controlled phase 2/3 trial testing AZD1222 (ChAdOx1 nCoV-19) in healthy adults. Trial participant PBMC samples were collected at day 0 and day 28 after the second dose for TCRbeta chain sequencing. Of note for this clone: Its recognized antigen is unknown. The input lacks base qualities; no much larger clone sits a single base away.

Broader findings and caveats from the paper: The vaccine-associated CD4 TCRs covered the entire spike protein, and the dominant responses fell in regions 160-218 and 743-854. Epitopes outside the regions mutated in the B.1.351 and B.1.1.7 variants were reportedly recognized by nearly half of the unique spike-specific TCRs. No day 14 peak-response samples were available, so repertoires were characterized only after the peak T cell response. Participants were mostly white British, with more females than males. The authors suggested clonal diversity may have been underestimated. In the small 56-69-year group, the increase in depth fell short of significance, most likely because of low power. After two AZD1222 doses, both the breadth and the depth of spike-specific TCRs were significantly higher than at day 0 and than in MenACWY recipients. Conclusions about previously exposed vaccinees are limited because only six or seven AZD1222 recipients were SARS-CoV-2 seropositive at baseline.

The material sequenced was peripheral blood, taken on day 0 of AZD1222 vaccination. Rearrangement joined TRBV19 to TRBJ1-5, with 12 middle bases fitting TRBD1. This receptor was taken from an adult in good health. The base sequence is TGTGCCAGTGATGGGACAGGGGGCGGGAGCAATCAGCCCCAGCATTTT. Its protein product is CASDGTGGGSNQPQHF.